This T cell receptor beta chain is drawn from a study of blood T cells in healthy people across ages. Notes on this clonotype: As yet, its antigen is unknown.

Whole-study results and caveats: Naive T cell percentage strongly correlated with TCR beta diversity. CMV infection status of these donors was not known. What prevented conclusive comparison of naive and antigen-experienced cells was that PBMCs were unsorted. Naive CD4+ cells and diversity were both higher in long-lived donors than in aged donors.

V was shortened by 5 bases and J by 13 bases, with 21 bases between the two germline ends. This CDR3 has 13 amino acids. Germline lookup yields CDR1 SQVTM and CDR2 ANQGSEA. Combining a sample-barcoded 5' primer with a J-beta primer mix, a second PCR ran for roughly 7 to 12 cycles. TCRdb ran MiXCR on the 5' RACE reads and lists one entry per CDR3 protein. The sample comprises fewer than 2 million distinct CDR3 sequences, 30% to 40% of which are singletons, and about 21% rests with the top ten. The sequence derives from a human donor in good health. Sequencing input: blood. The chain recombines TRBV29-1 with TRBJ2-4; perhaps D is TRBD1 or TRBD2 (6 bases each). The CDR3 region has the DNA TGCAGCGTTACGGGGGCGGCCTCCTACGGGCAGTACTTC. Translated: CSVTGAASYGQYF.